This T cell receptor (beta chain) was obtained from a study of T cells in Graves' hyperthyroidism and ophthalmopathy. For this clonotype: The target antigen is unknown.

Exclusion of a patient resulted from uncontrolled infection, other autoimmune disease, pregnancy or lactation. PBMCs were collected from a 10 ml volume of fresh peripheral blood. Germline V gene data show CDR1 as LNHDA and CDR2 as SQIVND (reference sequence). Between the trimmed V and J ends, which lost 4 bases and 1 base, there was a span of 10 bases. CDR3 size: 14 residues. Points from the study as a whole: Peripheral blood also featured most of the thyroid clonotypes expanded above 0.001. Stable hyperthyroidism was separated from ophthalmopathy by a model based on 13 V-J features.

There were TCR beta CDR3 regions amplified from RNA transcripts. A first-round RT-PCR of the TCR CDR3 used the HTBI primer set. TCRdb called the multiplex PCR reads again in MiXCR, with one record for every CDR3 protein. The table includes about 210,000 distinct CDR3 sequences, about a sixth detected once. The chain carries TRBV19 and TRBJ1-1, with D perhaps matching TRBD1 (5 bases). The sample taken for sequencing was blood. This sequence was found in a man aged 50-59 years with Graves' hyperthyroidism. This CDR3 is CASSRGHPNTEAFF. The CDR3 DNA reads as TGTGCCAGTAGTAGAGGACACCCGAACACTGAAGCTTTCTTT.